This T cell receptor (beta chain) was captured in a study of blood T cell repertoires in COVID-19. Study at large: Sites across the United States, Italy and Spain contributed samples from acute and convalescent COVID-19. Nucleic acid was either cDNA or gDNA, and it came from T cells, B-cell-depleted T cells, or PBMCs.

Per the study methods: Researchers report that nucleated cell counts were estimated from reference gene primer amplification. Produced via immunoSEQ multiplex PCR; TCRdb's table is partial and in-frame only. The D gene and trimming were derived from the DNA, and the V and J assignments and clone size from that table. The sample yields 25,000 to 35,000 clones, roughly three quarters seen once. Sequencing was done on a sample of peripheral blood. This sequence originates from a woman between 65 and 79 years old with acute or convalescent COVID-19.

CDR3 sequence reads: CASQTSIPGETQYF. The CDR3 DNA reads TGCGCCAGCCAAACATCGATCCCGGGGGAGACCCAGTACTTC. The chain has TRBV5-1 and TRBJ2-5; D may be TRBD2 (5 bases). V lost 7 bases, J lost 5 bases, and 18 bases lay in between. The CDR3 loop spans 14 amino acids. CDR1 and CDR2 (germline): SGHRS, YFSETQ. Full variable domain (remainder filled in from reference TRBV5-1 and TRBJ2-5): KAGVTQTPRYLIKTRGQQVTLSCSPISGHRSVSWYQQTPGQGLQFLFEYFSETQRNKGNFPGRFSGRQFSNSRSEMNVSTLELGDSALYLCASQTSIPGETQYFGPGTRLLVL.